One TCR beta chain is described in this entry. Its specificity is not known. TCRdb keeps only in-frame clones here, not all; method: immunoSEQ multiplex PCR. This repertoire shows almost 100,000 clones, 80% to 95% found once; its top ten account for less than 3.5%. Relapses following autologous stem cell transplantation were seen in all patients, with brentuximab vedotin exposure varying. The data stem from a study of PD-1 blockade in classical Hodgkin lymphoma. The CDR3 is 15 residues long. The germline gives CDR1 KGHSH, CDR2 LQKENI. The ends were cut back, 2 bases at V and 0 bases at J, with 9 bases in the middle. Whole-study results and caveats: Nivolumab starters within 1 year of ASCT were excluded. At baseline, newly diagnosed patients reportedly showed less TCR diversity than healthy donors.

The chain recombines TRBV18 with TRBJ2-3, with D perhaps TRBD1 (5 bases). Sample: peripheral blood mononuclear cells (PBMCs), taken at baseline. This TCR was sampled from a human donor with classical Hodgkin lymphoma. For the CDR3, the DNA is TGTGCCAGCTCACCAAAGGGGCTTAGCACAGATACGCAGTATTTT. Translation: CASSPKGLSTDTQYF.